This is a list of T cell receptor beta chains from one sample in a study of radiation and T cells in renal cell carcinoma. This table comes from immunoSEQ multiplex PCR, and its TCRdb copy is limited to in-frame clones, with some not included. The sample consists of 120,000 or so clones, 81% of them appearing once. The sequencing here drew on blood, taken from a patient whose treatment included radiotherapy and nephrectomy. The source is a man aged 45-65 years with renal cell carcinoma. The CDR3 runs from the conserved cysteine through the conserved F or W. Fields, in order: V gene, clone size, D gene, J gene, CDR3 protein, CDR3 DNA. The D gene is left open where the match is weak. Expanded clones get a size class; other rows say once, few or many, or leave the size out.

TRBV11-2	.	TRBD2	TRBJ2-3	CASSLASSGAWETQYF	TGTGCCAGCAGCTTAGCTAGTAGCGGGGCTTGGGAGACGCAGTATTTT
TRBV5-3	.	.	TRBJ1-2	CARSLPRGYGYTF	TGTGCCAGAAGCTTGCCCAGGGGCTATGGCTACACCTTC
TRBV6-6	.	.	TRBJ1-5	CASNRRGGSNQPQHF	TGTGCCAGCAACCGGAGGGGGGGAAGCAATCAGCCCCAGCATTTT
TRBV4-3	.	.	TRBJ1-4	CASSQKRRKRVIEKLFF	TGCGCCAGCAGCCAGAAAAGACGTAAACGGGTTATTGAAAAACTGTTTTTT
TRBV19	.	TRBD1	TRBJ2-7	CASSIAGTGTYEQYF	TGTGCCAGTAGTATAGCCGGGACAGGAACCTACGAGCAGTACTTC
TRBV27	.	TRBD1	TRBJ2-1	CASTGSGGGDEQFF	TGTGCCAGCACAGGTTCAGGGGGTGGCGATGAGCAGTTCTTC
TRBV18	few	.	TRBJ2-7	CASSPGASINYEQYF	TGTGCCAGCTCACCAGGAGCTAGTATTAACTACGAGCAGTACTTC
TRBV13	once	.	TRBJ1-2	CASSLGGDYGYTF	TGTGCCAGCAGCTTAGGGGGAGACTATGGCTACACCTTC
TRBV5-1	.	TRBD1	TRBJ2-5	CASSFETGSQETQYF	TGCGCCAGCAGCTTCGAGACAGGGAGCCAAGAGACCCAGTACTTC
TRBV5-1	.	.	TRBJ2-3	CASSLDGGADTQYF	TGCGCCAGCAGCTTGGATGGCGGGGCAGATACGCAGTATTTT
TRBV4-1	.	.	TRBJ2-1	CASSQDVRSYNEQFF	TGCGCCAGCAGCCAAGATGTCCGCTCCTACAATGAGCAGTTCTTC
TRBV30	.	.	TRBJ2-7	CAWSVGDSYEQYF	TGTGCCTGGAGTGTCGGGGACTCCTACGAGCAGTACTTC
TRBV9	.	.	TRBJ2-1	CASSVMGAPSSYNEQFF	TGTGCCAGCAGCGTTATGGGGGCACCGAGCTCCTACAATGAGCAGTTCTTC
TRBV2	.	TRBD2	TRBJ2-3	CASSRGGGSTDTQYF	TGTGCCAGCAGCCGCGGGGGGGGAAGCACAGATACGCAGTATTTT
TRBV7-3	.	TRBD2	TRBJ2-1	CASSVSGTSGNNEQFF	TGTGCCAGCAGCGTCTCTGGGACTAGCGGGAACAATGAGCAGTTCTTC
TRBV28	.	TRBD2	TRBJ2-7	CASTRLSGRAKYEQYF	TGTGCCAGCACCCGACTTAGCGGGAGGGCCAAATACGAGCAGTACTTC
TRBV19	few	.	TRBJ2-7	CASSIAGKYYEQYF	TGTGCCAGTAGTATTGCAGGGAAATATTACGAGCAGTACTTC
TRBV6-5	.	.	TRBJ1-2	CASSYGLRLGGYTF	TGTGCCAGCAGTTACGGCTTGCGGTTGGGTGGCTACACCTTC
TRBV5-1	.	.	TRBJ1-1	CASSSQSGDTEAFF	TGCGCCAGCAGCTCCCAATCTGGGGACACTGAAGCTTTCTTT
TRBV19	.	TRBD1	TRBJ1-3	CASRRTGESSGNTIYF	TGTGCCAGTAGAAGGACAGGGGAGTCGTCTGGAAACACCATATATTTT
TRBV30	.	TRBD2	TRBJ2-3	CAWSALAGAGDTQYF	TGTGCCTGGAGTGCTCTAGCGGGAGCGGGAGATACGCAGTATTTT
TRBV20-1	.	.	TRBJ2-7	CSARDSREQYF	TGCAGTGCTAGAGATTCCCGGGAGCAGTACTTC
TRBV7-8	.	TRBD1	TRBJ1-1	CASSLGRGQGDTEAFF	TGTGCCAGCAGCTTAGGCCGGGGACAGGGTGACACTGAAGCTTTCTTT